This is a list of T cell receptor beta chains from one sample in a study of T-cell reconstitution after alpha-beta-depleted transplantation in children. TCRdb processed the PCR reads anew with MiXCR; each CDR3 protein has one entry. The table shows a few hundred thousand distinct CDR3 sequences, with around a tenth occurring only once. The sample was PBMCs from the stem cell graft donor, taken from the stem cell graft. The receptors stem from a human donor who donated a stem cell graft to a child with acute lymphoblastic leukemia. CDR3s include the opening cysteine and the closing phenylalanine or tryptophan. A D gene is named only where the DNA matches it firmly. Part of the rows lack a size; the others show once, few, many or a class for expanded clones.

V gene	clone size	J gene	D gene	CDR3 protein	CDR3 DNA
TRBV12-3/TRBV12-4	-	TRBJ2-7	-	CASSLDDGLSYEQYF	TGTGCCAGCAGTTTAGATGACGGGCTCAGCTACGAGCAGTACTTC
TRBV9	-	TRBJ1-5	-	CASSVNSNQPQHF	TGTGCCAGCAGCGTTAATAGCAATCAGCCCCAGCATTTT
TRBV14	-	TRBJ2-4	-	CASSQVTGPGDIQYF	TGTGCCAGCAGCCAAGTAACAGGGCCCGGTGACATTCAGTACTTC
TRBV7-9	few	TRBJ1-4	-	CASSLAAGDPTNEKLFF	TGTGCCAGCAGCTTAGCGGCAGGAGATCCAACTAATGAAAAACTGTTTTTT
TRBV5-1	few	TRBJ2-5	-	CASSLGLRFQETQYF	TGCGCCAGCAGCTTGGGCCTCAGATTCCAAGAGACCCAGTACTTC
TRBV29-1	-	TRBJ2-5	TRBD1	CSVVQGDIQETQYF	TGCAGCGTTGTACAGGGGGATATCCAAGAGACCCAGTACTTC
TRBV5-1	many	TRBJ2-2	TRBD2	CASSAEPGGATGELFF	TGCGCCAGCAGCGCCGAACCGGGAGGGGCGACCGGGGAGCTGTTTTTT
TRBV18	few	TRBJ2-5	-	CASSPPGGGETQYF	TGTGCCAGCTCACCACCTGGGGGCGGAGAGACCCAGTACTTC
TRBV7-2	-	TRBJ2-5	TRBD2	CASSLVLAGGGETQYF	TGTGCCAGCAGCTTAGTCCTAGCGGGAGGGGGCGAGACCCAGTACTTC
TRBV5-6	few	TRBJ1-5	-	CASSLGGRVQPQHF	TGTGCCAGCAGCTTAGGGGGGCGGGTTCAGCCCCAGCATTTT
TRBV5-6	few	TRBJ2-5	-	CASSLTGRYEETQYF	TGTGCCAGCAGCTTGACAGGGAGATATGAGGAGACCCAGTACTTC
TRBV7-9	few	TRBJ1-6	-	CASSLAADSPLHF	TGTGCCAGCAGCTTAGCGGCAGATTCACCCCTCCACTTT
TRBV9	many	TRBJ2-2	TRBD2	CASSVDSAGVTGELFF	TGTGCCAGCAGCGTAGATTCTGCGGGAGTTACCGGGGAGCTGTTTTTT
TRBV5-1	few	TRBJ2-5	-	CASSPGFQETQYF	TGCGCCAGCAGCCCCGGGTTCCAAGAGACCCAGTACTTC
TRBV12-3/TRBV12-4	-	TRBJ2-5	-	CASTVTVQETQYF	TGTGCCAGCACGGTCACGGTACAAGAGACCCAGTACTTC
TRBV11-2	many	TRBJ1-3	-	CASSRPGNTIYF	TGTGCCAGCAGCCGTCCCGGAAACACCATATATTTT
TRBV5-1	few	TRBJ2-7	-	CASSPTMGPSSGEGDEQYF	TGCGCCAGCAGCCCAACAATGGGGCCGTCCTCTGGCGAGGGAGACGAGCAGTACTTC
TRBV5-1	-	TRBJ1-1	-	CASSSLDSLNTEAFF	TGCGCCAGCAGCTCCTTGGACAGTCTGAACACTGAAGCTTTCTTT
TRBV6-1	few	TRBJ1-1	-	CASSESGGYTEAFF	TGTGCCAGCAGTGAAAGTGGGGGTTACACTGAAGCTTTCTTT
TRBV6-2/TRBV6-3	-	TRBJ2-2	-	CASKKGTGELFF	TGTGCCAGCAAAAAGGGCACCGGGGAGCTGTTTTTT
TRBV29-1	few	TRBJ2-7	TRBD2	CSVEMRGAYEQYF	TGCAGCGTTGAAATGCGGGGGGCCTACGAGCAGTACTTC
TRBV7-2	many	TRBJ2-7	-	CASSLLAEQYF	TGTGCCAGCAGCTTACTGGCGGAGCAGTACTTC
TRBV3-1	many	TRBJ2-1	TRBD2	CASSPSSGRTNYNEQFF	TGTGCCAGCAGCCCCTCTAGCGGGAGGACGAACTACAATGAGCAGTTCTTC
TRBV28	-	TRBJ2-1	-	CASSLNTRTYNEQFF	TGTGCCAGCAGCCTAAACACTAGGACCTACAATGAGCAGTTCTTC
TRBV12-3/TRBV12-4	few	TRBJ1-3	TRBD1	CASRHRDSSRNTIYF	TGTGCCAGCAGACACCGGGACAGCTCCAGAAACACCATATATTTT
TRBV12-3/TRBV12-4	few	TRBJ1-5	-	CASSLSGHQPQHF	TGTGCCAGCAGCCTCTCGGGGCATCAGCCCCAGCATTTT
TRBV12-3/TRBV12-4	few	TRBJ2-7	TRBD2	CASNLGSSGRGQYF	TGTGCCAGCAACCTGGGGTCCAGCGGGAGAGGGCAGTACTTC
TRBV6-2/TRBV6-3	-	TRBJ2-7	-	CASSQVLDGPYYEQYF	TGTGCCAGCAGTCAAGTCTTGGACGGCCCCTACTACGAGCAGTACTTC
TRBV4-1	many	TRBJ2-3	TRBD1	CASSTLGTGLDTQYF	TGCGCCAGCAGTACCTTAGGGACAGGGTTAGATACGCAGTATTTT
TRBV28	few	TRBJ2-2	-	CASSLEPPGELFF	TGTGCCAGCAGTTTGGAACCGCCCGGGGAGCTGTTTTTT
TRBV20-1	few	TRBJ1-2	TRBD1	CSARGQGVGYTF	TGCAGTGCTAGAGGACAGGGGGTCGGCTACACCTTC
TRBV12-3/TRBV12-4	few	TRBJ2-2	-	CASTTSGGRITGELFF	TGTGCCAGCACCACCTCGGGTGGGAGGATAACCGGGGAGCTGTTTTTT
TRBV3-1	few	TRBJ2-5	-	CASSPTGGPVTQYF	TGTGCCAGCAGCCCTACCGGGGGCCCGGTCACCCAGTACTTC
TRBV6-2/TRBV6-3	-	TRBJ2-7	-	CASSDKPYEQYF	TGTGCCAGCAGTGACAAGCCCTACGAGCAGTACTTC
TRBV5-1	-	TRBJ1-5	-	CASSVDSYSNQPQHF	TGCGCCAGCAGCGTGGACAGTTATAGCAATCAGCCCCAGCATTTT
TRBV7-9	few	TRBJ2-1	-	CASSEDDEQFF	TGTGCCAGCAGCGAGGATGATGAGCAGTTCTTC
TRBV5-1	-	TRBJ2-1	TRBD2	CASSLATSANEQFF	TGCGCCAGCAGCTTGGCGACTAGCGCCAATGAGCAGTTCTTC
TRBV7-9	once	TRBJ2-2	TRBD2	CASSLEAGAIGTGELFF	TGTGCCAGCAGCTTAGAAGCGGGGGCAATCGGCACCGGGGAGCTGTTTTTT
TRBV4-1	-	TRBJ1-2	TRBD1	CASSQEAPGGGYTF	TGCGCCAGCAGCCAAGAAGCCCCAGGGGGTGGCTACACCTTC
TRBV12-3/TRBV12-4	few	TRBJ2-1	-	CASSLVAYHYGNEQFF	TGTGCCAGCAGTTTAGTGGCCTATCACTACGGCAATGAGCAGTTCTTC
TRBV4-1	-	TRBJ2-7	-	CAISQDRGSGTPYEQYF	TGCGCCATCAGCCAAGATCGCGGTTCCGGGACACCCTACGAGCAGTACTTC
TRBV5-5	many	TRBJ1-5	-	CASSPTGGNQPQHF	TGTGCCAGCAGCCCTACGGGGGGCAATCAGCCCCAGCATTTT
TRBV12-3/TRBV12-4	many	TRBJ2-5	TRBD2	CASSSRLAGLEETQYF	TGTGCCAGCAGTTCCCGACTAGCGGGATTGGAAGAGACCCAGTACTTC